This TCR beta chain originates from a study of Ad26.COV2.S vaccination and SARS-CoV-2 variants. Profiled with immunoSEQ multiplex PCR; TCRdb holds only in-frame clones, not every one. The sample shows 200,000 to 300,000 clones, roughly nine tenths of them seen only once. Treatment noted: roughly 20 received Ad26.COV2.S at low or high dose, single or two shots; roughly 5 received placebo; per-sample allocation not given. Sampling was performed 63 days after the first vaccine or placebo injection. This TCR derives from a person between 18 and 65 years old who received the Ad26.COV2.S COVID-19 vaccine or a placebo. The sequences come from peripheral blood, collected in a trial of Ad26.COV2.S vaccine versus placebo.

The CDR3 reads CASSSPRDGGRTEAFF. In DNA form, the CDR3 reads TGTGCCAGCAGTTCCCCTCGAGATGGAGGGAGAACTGAAGCTTTCTTT. The chain links TRBV6-2 or TRBV6-3 to TRBJ1-1; D not certain. The length of the CDR3 is 16 residues. From germline, CDR1 is MNHEY and CDR2 SVGEGT. V was cut by 4 bases and J by 5 bases, with 20 bases left in between.